Listed below are T cell receptor beta chains from one sample, sequenced in a study of beta chain features in type 1 diabetes. Sequencing was performed with immunoSEQ multiplex PCR; in TCRdb, only in-frame clones are kept and a portion is missing. The sample holds 400,000 or so clones, around 13% seen once. The specimen was naive CD4+ T cells from blood. The receptors come from a woman between 18 and 30 years old with type 1 diabetes. Both conserved end residues are part of each CDR3. A D gene is named only where the DNA matches it firmly. Some rows have no size entry. The others give once, few or many, or a class for an expanded clone.

d_gene	v_gene	j_gene	abundance	CDR3aa	CDR3nt
.	TRBV18	TRBJ2-5	few	CASSIGAKETQYF	TGTGCCAGCTCAATTGGGGCGAAAGAGACCCAGTACTTC
.	TRBV29-1	TRBJ1-5	few	CSVRVQGNQPQHF	TGCAGCGTGAGGGTTCAGGGCAATCAGCCCCAGCATTTT
.	TRBV6-6	TRBJ2-3	few	CASSYSSSDTDTQYF	TGTGCCAGCAGTTACTCGTCTAGCGACACAGATACGCAGTATTTT
TRBD1	TRBV27	TRBJ1-2	.	CASSLRRTGGGYGYTF	TGTGCCAGCAGTTTAAGGCGGACAGGAGGCGGCTATGGCTACACCTTC
.	TRBV4-2	TRBJ2-7	.	CASSQLPDEQYF	TGTGCCAGCAGCCAGCTCCCAGACGAGCAGTACTTC
.	TRBV18	TRBJ2-5	few	CASSSPGQPQETQYF	TGTGCCAGCTCTTCGCCAGGCCAGCCCCAAGAGACCCAGTACTTC
.	TRBV19	TRBJ2-1	.	CASRGASNEQFF	TGTGCCAGTAGGGGGGCGTCCAATGAGCAGTTCTTC
TRBD1	TRBV7-2	TRBJ1-2	few	CASSLSLGQGASGYTF	TGTGCCAGCAGCTTATCCCTGGGACAGGGGGCCAGTGGCTACACCTTC
TRBD2	TRBV2	TRBJ2-3	.	CASRATSGLSTDTQYF	TGTGCCAGCAGGGCGACTAGCGGGCTTAGCACAGATACGCAGTATTTT
.	TRBV28	TRBJ1-2	few	CASSLKSDGYTF	TGTGCCAGCAGTTTAAAGAGCGATGGCTACACCTTC
TRBD1	TRBV19	TRBJ1-5	.	CASSKAPTGGNQPQHF	TGTGCCAGTAGTAAAGCCCCTACAGGGGGCAATCAGCCCCAGCATTTT
TRBD1	TRBV5-1	TRBJ2-5	few	CASSPGQGETQYF	TGCGCCAGCAGCCCTGGACAGGGAGAGACCCAGTACTTC
.	TRBV2	TRBJ2-1	.	CASSPRTLRSYNEQFF	TGTGCCAGCAGTCCTCGGACATTACGCTCCTACAATGAGCAGTTCTTC
.	TRBV30	TRBJ2-2	.	CAWTQTGTGELFF	TGTGCCTGGACCCAAACCGGCACCGGGGAGCTGTTTTTT
.	TRBV4-1	TRBJ2-7	.	CASSQGGRYEQYF	TGCGCCAGCAGCCAAGGAGGCCGCTACGAGCAGTACTTC
.	TRBV7-9	TRBJ1-1	few	CASSLGGAAFF	TGTGCCAGCAGCTTAGGTGGGGCCGCTTTCTTT
TRBD2	TRBV28	TRBJ2-7	.	CASRLGRAKEYF	TGTGCCAGCAGATTGGGGAGGGCCAAGGAGTACTTC
.	TRBV28	TRBJ2-1	.	CASTVYNEQFF	TGTGCCAGCACCGTTTACAATGAGCAGTTCTTC
.	TRBV4-3	TRBJ1-2	.	CASSQGGGYTF	TGCGCCAGCAGCCAGGGCGGGGGATACACCTTC
.	TRBV25-1	TRBJ1-4	.	CASSDAGGGEKLFF	TGTGCCAGCAGTGATGCCGGGGGGGGTGAAAAACTGTTTTTT
.	TRBV11-2	TRBJ2-3	few	CASSFESSTQYF	TGTGCCAGCAGCTTTGAGTCTAGTACGCAGTATTTT
.	TRBV5-4	TRBJ1-3	.	CASSPGSGNTIYF	TGTGCCAGCAGCCCGGGGAGTGGAAACACCATATATTTT
.	TRBV5-1	TRBJ2-1	few	CASSSERLPYNEQFF	TGCGCCAGCAGCTCCGAGAGGCTACCATACAATGAGCAGTTCTTC
TRBD2	TRBV7-2	TRBJ2-1	.	CASSLGLAGGNEQFF	TGTGCCAGCAGCTTAGGCCTAGCGGGAGGGAATGAGCAGTTCTTC
TRBD1	TRBV4-2	TRBJ2-3	.	CASSSGQGTDTQYF	TGTGCCAGCAGCTCGGGACAGGGAACAGATACGCAGTATTTT
TRBD1	TRBV6-6	TRBJ2-3	.	CASSLDRGWYF	TGTGCCAGCAGTCTGGACAGGGGGTGGTATTTT
.	TRBV4-2	TRBJ2-6	.	CASSQATGPLSGANVLTF	TGTGCCAGCAGCCAAGCTACAGGCCCGCTCTCTGGGGCCAACGTCCTGACTTTC
.	TRBV18	TRBJ1-2	.	CASSPARAPGYGYTF	TGTGCCAGCTCACCTGCCAGGGCCCCAGGGTATGGCTACACCTTC
TRBD2	TRBV27	TRBJ2-7	.	CASSQLAGRYEQYF	TGTGCCAGCAGTCAACTAGCGGGGCGCTACGAGCAGTACTTC
TRBD2	TRBV29-1	TRBJ2-7	few	CSVEEVSASGRAYEQYF	TGCAGCGTTGAAGAGGTTTCGGCTAGCGGGAGGGCCTACGAGCAGTACTTC
.	TRBV11-2	TRBJ2-7	.	CASSLLQTGYYEQYF	TGTGCCAGCAGCTTACTTCAGACAGGTTACTACGAGCAGTACTTC
.	TRBV6-1	TRBJ2-1	.	CASSEVRDEQFF	TGTGCCAGCAGTGAAGTCAGGGATGAGCAGTTCTTC
.	TRBV7-9	TRBJ2-5	.	CASSFWQVGETQYF	TGTGCCAGCAGCTTCTGGCAGGTGGGAGAGACCCAGTACTTC
.	TRBV2	TRBJ1-5	few	CASSPTDENQPQHF	TGTGCCAGCAGCCCGACAGATGAGAATCAGCCCCAGCATTTT
TRBD2	TRBV5-5	TRBJ2-3	few	CASSGGGGVADTQYF	TGTGCCAGCAGCGGCGGCGGGGGGGTGGCAGATACGCAGTATTTT
TRBD1	TRBV6-4	TRBJ2-2	once	CASSPLSRQGTNTGELFF	TGTGCCAGCAGTCCACTATCGAGACAGGGGACGAACACCGGGGAGCTGTTTTTT
.	TRBV4-2	TRBJ2-1	few	CASSQNLGGNEQFF	TGTGCCAGCAGCCAGAATCTAGGCGGGAATGAGCAGTTCTTC
.	TRBV2	TRBJ1-3	.	CASGSIGVAGNTIYF	TGTGCCAGCGGTAGCATCGGGGTAGCTGGAAACACCATATATTTT
.	TRBV2	TRBJ1-6	few	CASNRSSRTYNSPLHF	TGTGCCAGCAACAGGAGCAGCCGTACCTATAATTCACCCCTCCACTTT
TRBD2	TRBV28	TRBJ2-1	.	CASGGLAGGYNEQFF	TGTGCCAGCGGAGGCCTAGCGGGAGGCTACAATGAGCAGTTCTTC
TRBD1	TRBV2	TRBJ1-5	few	CASRGNDRGEIRNF	TGTGCCAGCAGAGGCAACGACAGGGGAGAAATAAGAAATTTT
.	TRBV27	TRBJ1-5	few	CASTRDQPQHF	TGTGCCAGCACCAGGGATCAGCCCCAGCATTTT
TRBD2	TRBV28	TRBJ2-3	few	CATNRATAGGLLQYF	TGTGCCACAAACAGGGCGACGGCGGGAGGCCTATTGCAGTATTTT
.	TRBV2	TRBJ1-2	.	CASREGGSGYGYTF	TGTGCCAGCAGGGAGGGAGGGTCGGGCTATGGCTACACCTTC
TRBD2	TRBV11-2	TRBJ2-7	.	CASSVSGRRHEQYF	TGTGCCAGCAGCGTTAGCGGGAGAAGGCACGAGCAGTACTTC
.	TRBV2	TRBJ1-4	.	CASSVAGGGEKLFF	TGTGCCAGCAGTGTAGCGGGCGGGGGTGAAAAACTGTTTTTT
TRBD1	TRBV19	TRBJ1-2	few	CASTGTAVYGYTF	TGTGCCAGTACGGGGACAGCAGTCTATGGCTACACCTTC
.	TRBV7-9	TRBJ1-1	few	CASSEGAQNTEAFF	TGTGCCAGCTCCGAGGGCGCCCAGAACACTGAAGCTTTCTTT